These 21 T cell receptor beta chains came from one sample sequenced in a study of patients and donors after allogeneic stem cell transplantation. MiXCR was run by TCRdb on the RT-PCR reads, yielding one entry per CDR3 protein. The sample shows about 87,000 distinct CDR3 sequences, about 5% of them seen only once. The sample comprised blood, either unsorted or a sorted T cell fraction (not recorded which). These receptors were taken from a human donor who was either an allogeneic HSCT recipient or a stem cell or donor lymphocyte infusion donor (not recorded which). It is not recorded whose cells these are; they may come from a transplant donor.

This clonotype was seen ten or more times. V gene TRBV21-1 combines with J gene TRBJ1-1. TRBV21-1 is annotated as a pseudogene. The CDR3 loop spans 15 amino acids. CDR3 bases: TGTGCCAGCAGCCAAACCAAGCTCCCGAACACTGAAGCTTTCTTT. Translating it yields CASSQTKLPNTEAFF.

The rearrangement joins TRBV15 to TRBJ1-5; 8 nucleotides match TRBD1. This CDR3 is 16 amino acids long. Germline CDR1 LNHNV, CDR2 YYDKDF (reference sequence). V lost 0 bases, J lost 5 bases, and 6 bases stayed unmatched. The CDR3 DNA reads as TGTGCCACCAGCAGAGAAAGGACAGGGATCGATCAGCCCCAGCATTTT. Translating gives CATSRERTGIDQPQHF.

This clonotype was recorded at least ten times. The V gene is TRBV7-8, the J gene TRBJ1-1; D remains ambiguous. The V gene's germline CDR1 is SGHVS and CDR2 FQNEAQ. V was trimmed by 4 bases and J by 7 bases, leaving 10 bases between them. The CDR3 sequence is 12 residues long. CDR3 sequence: CASSSSRSEAFF. DNA of the CDR3: TGTGCCAGCAGCTCATCTCGGAGTGAAGCTTTCTTT.

This clonotype was detected many times. The chain joins TRBV18 to TRBJ2-1; D might be TRBD1 (5 bases). The germline gives CDR1 KGHSH, CDR2 LQKENI. Between the trimmed V and J ends, which lost 0 bases and 4 bases, there was a span of 10 bases. The CDR3 consists of 15 residues. Written as DNA, the CDR3 is TGTGCCAGCTCACCACCGGCCAGGGAATACAATGAGCAGTTCTTC. Encoded protein: CASSPPAREYNEQFF. Full variable domain (outside the CDR3, taken from reference TRBV18 and TRBJ2-1): NAGVMQNPRHLVRRRGQEARLRCSPMKGHSHVYWYRQLPEEGLKFMVYLQKENIIDESGMPKERFSAEFPKEGPSILRIQQVVRGDSAAYFCASSPPAREYNEQFFGPGTRLTVL.

The gene calls are TRBV19 and TRBJ2-2; the match to TRBD2 covers 7 bases. CDR1 is LNHDA and CDR2 is SQIVND in the germline V gene (reference sequence). The CDR3 consists of 15 residues. After removal of 11 bases from V and 0 bases from J, the junction contained 9 bases not matched to a gene. CDR3 protein: CASSSGSTNTGELFF. The CDR3 nucleotides read TGTGCCTCCTCTAGCGGTTCTACGAACACCGGGGAGCTGTTTTTT.

This clonotype was counted ten times or more. This chain links TRBV27 with TRBJ2-7; 7 bases are a match to TRBD1. V gave up 8 bases and J gave up 4 bases; unmatched junction bases: 11. The germline gives CDR1 MNHEY, CDR2 SMNVEV (reference sequence). The CDR3 extends over 14 amino acids. The CDR3 DNA reads as TGTGCCAGCCGTATTCGGGACAGAGCTTACGAGCAGTACTTC. As protein: CASRIRDRAYEQYF.

This clonotype has at least ten counts. The chain is built from TRBV6-1 and TRBJ1-5, with D possibly being TRBD1 (6 bases). The CDR3 is 16 residues long. Germline V gene lookup returns CDR1 MNHNS and CDR2 SASEGT. Trimming cost V 4 bases and J 0 bases, with 13 bases left between them. The CDR3 loop is CASSGRDNYSNQPQHF. DNA for the CDR3: TGTGCCAGCAGTGGGCGGGACAACTATAGCAATCAGCCCCAGCATTTT.

There are many counts of this clonotype. CDR3 DNA: TGCGCCAGCAGCCCTAGCGGGAAAAACTACGAGCAGTACTTC. Its translation is CASSPSGKNYEQYF. V usage is TRBV5-1 and J usage is TRBJ2-7, with 9 bases aligning to TRBD2. CDR3 length: 14 residues. J was trimmed by 3 bases and V by 4 bases; bases with no gene match: 5. CDR1 is SGHRS and CDR2 is YFSETQ in the germline V gene.

This clonotype was counted many times. The chain joins TRBV28 to TRBJ2-5; unclear D gene. CDR1 is MDHEN and CDR2 is SYDVKM in the germline V gene. This CDR3 comprises 11 residues. V lost 8 bases and J lost 3, with 7 bases in between. The CDR3 nucleotides are TGTGCCAGCGCAATCGAAGAGACCCAGTACTTC. Its protein product is CASAIEETQYF.

This clonotype is medium-sized (0.01 to 0.1%) by share. The chain is built from TRBV2 and TRBJ2-1, with D perhaps assigned TRBD1 or TRBD2 (5 bases each). Germline V CDR1 and CDR2: SNHLY, FYNNEI. The V and J ends lost 8 bases and 6 bases respectively, with 5 bases between them. The CDR3 length is 10 residues. CDR3 in amino acids: CASGGNEQFF. The CDR3 coding sequence is TGTGCCAGCGGGGGCAATGAGCAGTTCTTC. Full variable domain (missing parts from reference TRBV2 and TRBJ2-1): EPEVTQTPSHQVTQMGQEVILRCVPISNHLYFYWYRQILGQKVEFLVSFYNNEISEKSEIFDDQFSVERPDGSNFTLKIRSTKLEDSAMYFCASGGNEQFFGPGTRLTVL.

This clonotype was counted at least ten times. The rearrangement links TRBV24-1 to TRBJ1-4; the D is unclear. Per germline, CDR1 KGHDR and CDR2 SFDVKD. V was shortened by 5 bases and J by 7 bases, with 10 bases between the two germline ends. The CDR3 runs to 13 residues. The CDR3 spells CATSGGPGEKLFF. CDR3 DNA: TGTGCCACCAGTGGAGGGCCGGGTGAAAAACTGTTTTTT.

This clonotype came up many times. The V call is TRBV18, the J call TRBJ2-1; D ambiguous. CDR1 is KGHSH and CDR2 is LQKENI in the germline V gene. Trimming cost V 4 bases and J 6 bases, with 4 bases left between them. The CDR3 is made up of 11 amino acids. The CDR3 DNA reads as TGTGCCAGCTCACTCGCCAATGAGCAGTTCTTC. Its translation: CASSLANEQFF.

This clonotype was seen more than once but under ten times. This chain joins TRBV7-2 and TRBJ2-1; 14 bases align to TRBD2. The CDR3 spans 16 residues. The V and J ends lost 5 bases and 9 bases, in that order; junction bases with no gene match: 9. Germline V gives CDR1 SGHTA, CDR2 FQGNSA. CDR3 in DNA: TGTGCCAGCAGCCCCCAGGGACTAGCGGGGGTGATTGAGCAGTTCTTC. Amino acids: CASSPQGLAGVIEQFF.

In its sample, this clonotype was seen many times. The chain uses TRBV5-1 and TRBJ2-5, with TRBD2 identical over 11 bases. The V gene end was trimmed by 5 bases and the J gene end by 5 bases; junction bases not matched to a gene: 8. Germline V gene sequence: CDR1 SGHRS, CDR2 YFSETQ. The CDR3 is made up of 15 amino acids. In nucleotides, the CDR3 is TGCGCCAGCAGGATTCTAGCGGGAGGCCTGGAGACCCAGTACTTC. Its translation: CASRILAGGLETQYF. Full variable domain (remainder filled in from reference TRBV5-1 and TRBJ2-5): KAGVTQTPRYLIKTRGQQVTLSCSPISGHRSVSWYQQTPGQGLQFLFEYFSETQRNKGNFPGRFSGRQFSNSRSEMNVSTLELGDSALYLCASRILAGGLETQYFGPGTRLLVL.

This clonotype appeared a few times. The chain is built from TRBV18 and TRBJ1-6; D possibly corresponds to TRBD1 (5 bases). Germline loops: CDR1 KGHSH, CDR2 LQKENI. V was trimmed by 2 bases and J by 8 bases, leaving 10 bases between them. The CDR3 is 14 residues long. CDR3 protein: CASSPDRSYSPLHF. CDR3 coding DNA: TGTGCCAGCTCACCAGACAGAAGCTATTCACCCCTCCACTTT.

This clonotype was seen ten or more times. The chain has TRBV12-3 or TRBV12-4 and TRBJ2-2, with 10 bases identical to TRBD2. This CDR3 contains 15 residues. The J segment lost 6 bases and the V segment lost 8 bases, leaving 9 bases of the junction unmatched. The CDR3 protein is CASRWSGRAAGELFF. Written as DNA, the CDR3 is TGTGCCAGCCGGTGGAGCGGGAGGGCCGCCGGGGAGCTGTTTTTT.

This clonotype was counted at least ten times. The chain combines TRBV10-1 with TRBJ1-1; 8 nucleotides align to TRBD1. Germline values: CDR1 WNHNN, CDR2 SYGVQD (reference sequence). Trimming cost V 6 bases and J 1 base; bases outside gene matches: 4. CDR3 size: 14 residues. The CDR3 region has the DNA TGCGCCAGCAGATACAGGGGGGAGAACACTGAAGCTTTCTTT. Protein sequence: CASRYRGENTEAFF.

In this sample, this clonotype turned up many times. V and J are TRBV5-1 and TRBJ2-1, with 10 bases lining up with TRBD1. This CDR3 region has 14 residues. CDR1 SGHRS and CDR2 YFSETQ come from the germline V gene. Trimming took 0 bases from V and 8 from J; bases not matched to a gene: 2. In DNA form, the CDR3 reads TGCGCCAGCAGCTTGGCGACAGGGGGCGATGAGCAGTTCTTC. Protein product: CASSLATGGDEQFF. The variable domain in full, with the rest retrieved from reference TRBV5-1 and TRBJ2-1, is KAGVTQTPRYLIKTRGQQVTLSCSPISGHRSVSWYQQTPGQGLQFLFEYFSETQRNKGNFPGRFSGRQFSNSRSEMNVSTLELGDSALYLCASSLATGGDEQFFGPGTRLTVL.

The sample holds many counts of this clonotype. The chain uses TRBV11-2 and TRBJ2-5; 8 bases fit TRBD2. Germline V gene lookup returns CDR1 SGHAT and CDR2 FQNNGV. The CDR3 has 14 residues. V shed 1 base and J 5 bases; nucleotides not matched to a gene: 3. In nucleotides, the CDR3 is TGTGCCAGCAGCTTAGGTCGACTAGCGGAGACCCAGTACTTC. This codes for CASSLGRLAETQYF.

This clonotype was seen at least ten times. In DNA, the CDR3 is TGTGCCAGCAGTGAAAGAGAGGGCCCCTACAATGAGCAGTTCTTC. This codes for CASSEREGPYNEQFF. The gene calls are TRBV2 and TRBJ2-1; D perhaps matches TRBD2 (5 bases). The CDR3 runs to 15 residues. V was pared by 2 bases and J by 2 bases, with 10 bases between. Germline V lookup: CDR1 SNHLY, CDR2 FYNNEI. Supplemented by reference TRBV2 and TRBJ2-1, the full variable domain reads EPEVTQTPSHQVTQMGQEVILRCVPISNHLYFYWYRQILGQKVEFLVSFYNNEISEKSEIFDDQFSVERPDGSNFTLKIRSTKLEDSAMYFCASSEREGPYNEQFFGPGTRLTVL.

This clonotype was recorded many times. The chain uses TRBV20-1 and TRBJ1-6, with TRBD1 as a possible D gene (6 bases). The CDR3 contains 15 residues. CDR1 and CDR2 (germline): DFQATT, SNEGSKA (reference sequence). Trimming removed 5 bases at V and 7 bases at J, with 18 bases between. The CDR3 protein is CSAYPGHKVNSPLHF. CDR3 nucleotides: TGCAGTGCTTACCCGGGACACAAAGTGAATTCACCCCTCCACTTT.